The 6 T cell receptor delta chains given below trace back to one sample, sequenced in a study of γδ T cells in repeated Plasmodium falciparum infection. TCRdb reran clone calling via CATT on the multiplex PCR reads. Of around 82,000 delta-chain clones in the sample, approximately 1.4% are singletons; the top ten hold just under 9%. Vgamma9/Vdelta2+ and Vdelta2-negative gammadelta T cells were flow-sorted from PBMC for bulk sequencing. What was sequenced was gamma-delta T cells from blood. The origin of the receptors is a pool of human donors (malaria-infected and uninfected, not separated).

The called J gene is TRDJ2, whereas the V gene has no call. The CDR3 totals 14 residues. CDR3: CAIIGVGQTAQLFF. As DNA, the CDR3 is TGTGCCATAATTGGGGTGGGACAGACAGCACAACTCTTCTTT.

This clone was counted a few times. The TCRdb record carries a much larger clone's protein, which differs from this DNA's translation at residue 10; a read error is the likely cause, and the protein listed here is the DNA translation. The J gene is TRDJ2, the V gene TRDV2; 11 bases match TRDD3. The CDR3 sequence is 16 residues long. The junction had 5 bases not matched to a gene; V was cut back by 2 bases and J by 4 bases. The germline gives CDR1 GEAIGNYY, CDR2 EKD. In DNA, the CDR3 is TGTGCCTGTGACAGAGTACTGGGGGATAAGACAGCACAACTCTTCTTT. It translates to CACDRVLGDKTAQLFF.

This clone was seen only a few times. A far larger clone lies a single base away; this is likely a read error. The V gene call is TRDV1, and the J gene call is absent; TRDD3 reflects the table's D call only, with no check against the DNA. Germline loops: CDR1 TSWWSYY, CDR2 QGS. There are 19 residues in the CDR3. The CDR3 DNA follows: TGTGCTCTTGGGGAACTCGGGGCTACGCACACTGGAACCACCGATAAGCTCATCTTT. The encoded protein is CALGELGATHTGTTDKLIF.

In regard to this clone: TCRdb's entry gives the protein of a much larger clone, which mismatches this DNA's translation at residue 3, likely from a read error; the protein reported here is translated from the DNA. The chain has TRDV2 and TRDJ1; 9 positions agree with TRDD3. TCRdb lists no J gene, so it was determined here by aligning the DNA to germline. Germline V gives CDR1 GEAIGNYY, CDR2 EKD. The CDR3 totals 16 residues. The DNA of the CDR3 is TGTGCCTATGACTCCTTACTGGGGGAAAACACCGATAAACTCATCTTT. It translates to CAYDSLLGENTDKLIF.

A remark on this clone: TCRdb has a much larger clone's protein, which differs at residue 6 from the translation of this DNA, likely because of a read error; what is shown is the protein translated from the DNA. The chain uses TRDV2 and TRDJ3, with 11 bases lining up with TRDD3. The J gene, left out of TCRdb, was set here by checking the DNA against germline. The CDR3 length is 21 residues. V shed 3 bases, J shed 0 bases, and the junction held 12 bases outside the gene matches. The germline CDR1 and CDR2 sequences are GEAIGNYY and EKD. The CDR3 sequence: CACDPSWGIHPSSWDTRQMFF. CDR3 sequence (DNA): TGTGCCTGTGACCCCTCCTGGGGGATACACCCAAGCTCCTGGGACACCCGACAGATGTTTTTC.

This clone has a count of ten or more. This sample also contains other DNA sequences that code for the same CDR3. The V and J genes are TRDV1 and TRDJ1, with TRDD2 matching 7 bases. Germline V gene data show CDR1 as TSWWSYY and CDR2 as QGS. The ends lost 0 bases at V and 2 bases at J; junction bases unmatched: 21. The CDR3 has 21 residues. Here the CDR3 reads CALGELQLPILVLRRTDKLIF. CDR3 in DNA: TGTGCTCTTGGGGAACTTCAGCTTCCTATACTTGTACTCCGCCGGACCGATAAACTCATCTTT.